The following is a T cell receptor (beta chain) sequence with its context. Its antigen is as yet unknown. These data originate in a study of CD4 T cells in relation to SARS-CoV-2 and coronaviruses. Study at large: After roughly 11 days of antigen culture, PBMC TCR beta CDR3s were sequenced. Broader study findings: SARS-CoV-2-driven expansion was significantly weaker in crossreactive than monoreactive clones.

Libraries were prepared by immunoSEQ multiplex PCR; TCRdb keeps only in-frame clonotypes and omits some of them. Of 25,000 to 30,000 clones listed, 74% are singletons. The unexposed donors gave CD4+ T cells in about 2011-2019, prior to COVID-19. CD4+ T cells were isolated from the cells after around 10 days of culture. Testing used SARS-CoV-2 S/N and four cold-coronavirus spikes on unexposed-donor CD4+ T cells, cells permitting. Trimming at V came to 0 bases and at J to 5 bases, leaving 9 bases not matched to a gene. Germline V CDR1 and CDR2: GTSNPN, SVGIG (reference sequence). The CDR3 totals 15 residues.

The sequence was collected from a human donor in good health. The sequenced sample was CD4+ T cells from PBMCs, cultured in vitro. The genes are TRBV30 and TRBJ2-5; TRBD2 matches 7 bases. The CDR3: CAWSVLRGSEETQYF. The CDR3 DNA is TGTGCCTGGAGTGTACTTCGCGGGAGCGAGGAGACCCAGTACTTC.